This TCR beta chain was profiled in a study of response to subunit inactivated influenza vaccine. A remark on this clonotype: What it recognizes is unknown.

Study conclusions and caveats: Few new T cells, the authors suggested, are recruited by each seasonal influenza vaccination.

TCRdb reprocessed the RT-PCR reads with MiXCR, giving one entry per CDR3 protein. The repertoire holds roughly 520,000 distinct CDR3 sequences, with around 25% as singletons. Trimming at V came to 5 bases and at J to 3 bases, leaving 6 bases not matched to a gene. There are 15 residues in the CDR3. Germline CDR1 reads LGHDT; CDR2 reads YNNKEL (reference sequence). The sequenced sample was CD4+ T cells sorted from PBMCs, obtained 4 to 6 days after vaccination. The V call is TRBV3-1, the J call TRBJ2-3, with 9 bases fitting TRBD2. This receptor was obtained from a man aged 45 to 65 who received an inactivated influenza vaccine. CDR3 amino acids: CASSTASGVTDTQYF. The CDR3 region has the DNA TGTGCCAGCAGCACAGCTAGCGGGGTTACAGATACGCAGTATTTT.